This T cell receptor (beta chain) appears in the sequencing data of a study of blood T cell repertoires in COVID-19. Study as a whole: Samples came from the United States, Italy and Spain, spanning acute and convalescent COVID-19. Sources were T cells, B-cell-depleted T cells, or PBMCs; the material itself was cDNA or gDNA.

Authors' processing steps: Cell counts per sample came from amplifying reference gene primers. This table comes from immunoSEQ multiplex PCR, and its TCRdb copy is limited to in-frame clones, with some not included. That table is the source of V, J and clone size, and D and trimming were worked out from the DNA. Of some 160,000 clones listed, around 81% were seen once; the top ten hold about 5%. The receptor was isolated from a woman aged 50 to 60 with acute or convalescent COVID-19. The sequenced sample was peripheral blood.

For the CDR3, the DNA is TGCGCCAGCAGTTATAGCGGGAGAAGCTCCTACAATGAGCAGTTCTTC. It yields the protein CASSYSGRSSYNEQFF. This rearrangement joins TRBV10-1 to TRBJ2-1, with 9 bases matching TRBD2. The CDR3 is made up of 16 amino acids. The V gene's germline CDR1 is WNHNN and CDR2 SYGVQD (reference sequence). Trimming cost V 5 bases and J 0 bases; bases outside gene matches: 5.